This entry lists 5 T cell receptor beta chains sequenced from one sample in a study of shared clonotypes between healthy human individuals. The table came from immunoSEQ multiplex PCR; TCRdb's copy has only in-frame clones and leaves some out. This table has roughly 2,500,000 clones, approximately 93% appearing once. The sequenced material came from naive CD4+ T cells from PBMCs. The subset was: CD45RA+ positively selected. All receptors derive from a man younger than 30 in good health. Some clones in this sample may be carry-over from other donors' samples.

The J gene is TRBJ2-7, the V gene TRBV4-1, with a weak D call TRBD1 (5 bases). Germline CDR1 MGHRA, CDR2 YSYEKL. V was trimmed by 5 bases and J by 5 bases, leaving 10 bases between them. The CDR3 consists of 12 residues. CDR3 bases: TGCGCCAGCAGCTCCAGGGTAAACGAGCAGTACTTC. This sequence encodes CASSSRVNEQYF.

The V and J genes are TRBV5-1 and TRBJ1-1; D gene unclear. CDR3 length: 18 residues. Between the trimmed V and J ends, which lost 2 bases and 6 bases, there was a span of 26 bases. The germline CDR1 and CDR2 sequences are SGHRS and YFSETQ. Written as DNA, the CDR3 is TGCGCCAGCAGCTTCGGGCCTCCGGGAGGAGATGCAAGGTCTGAAGCTTTCTTT. This codes for CASSFGPPGGDARSEAFF.

The table lists this clone with a count of one. This chain links TRBV5-6 with TRBJ2-2; 9 bases agree with TRBD2. The V gene's germline CDR1 is SGHDT and CDR2 YYEEEE. V lost 4 bases to trimming and J lost 6 bases; unmatched junction nucleotides: 13. The length of the CDR3 is 17 residues. The DNA for the CDR3 is TGTGCCAGCAGCCAGCGTTTTGGGCTAGCGGGATCCGGGGAGCTGTTTTTT. Translated, it gives CASSQRFGLAGSGELFF. Combining the CDR3 with reference TRBV5-6 and TRBJ2-2 gives the whole variable domain DAGVTQSPTHLIKTRGQQVTLRCSPKSGHDTVSWYQQALGQGPQFIFQYYEEEERQRGNFPDRFSGHQFPNYSSELNVNALLLGDSALYLCASSQRFGLAGSGELFFGEGSRLTVL.

The rearrangement joins TRBV7-8 to TRBJ2-7; 7 nucleotides align to TRBD1. This CDR3 is 14 amino acids long. The J segment lost 3 bases and the V segment lost 1 base, leaving 3 bases of the junction unmatched. Germline V lookup: CDR1 SGHVS, CDR2 FQNEAQ. DNA for the CDR3: TGTGCCAGCAGCTTAGGGGACAGCCTCTACGAGCAGTACTTC. Its translation: CASSLGDSLYEQYF. Supplemented by reference TRBV7-8 and TRBJ2-7, the full variable domain reads GAGVSQSPRYKVAKRGQDVALRCDPISGHVSLFWYQQALGQGPEFLTYFQNEAQLDKSGLPSDRFFAERPEGSVSTLKIQRTQQEDSAVYLCASSLGDSLYEQYFGPGTRLTVT.

This chain links TRBV28 with TRBJ2-1; a possible D gene is TRBD2 (6 bases). Trimming took off 4 bases at V and 8 bases at J, with 15 bases between the two ends. This CDR3 comprises 14 residues. The germline CDR1 and CDR2 sequences are MDHEN and SYDVKM. The CDR3 protein is CASSSPGVSDEQFF. Written as DNA, the CDR3 is TGTGCCAGCAGTTCACCGGGGGTTTCCGATGAGCAGTTCTTC.